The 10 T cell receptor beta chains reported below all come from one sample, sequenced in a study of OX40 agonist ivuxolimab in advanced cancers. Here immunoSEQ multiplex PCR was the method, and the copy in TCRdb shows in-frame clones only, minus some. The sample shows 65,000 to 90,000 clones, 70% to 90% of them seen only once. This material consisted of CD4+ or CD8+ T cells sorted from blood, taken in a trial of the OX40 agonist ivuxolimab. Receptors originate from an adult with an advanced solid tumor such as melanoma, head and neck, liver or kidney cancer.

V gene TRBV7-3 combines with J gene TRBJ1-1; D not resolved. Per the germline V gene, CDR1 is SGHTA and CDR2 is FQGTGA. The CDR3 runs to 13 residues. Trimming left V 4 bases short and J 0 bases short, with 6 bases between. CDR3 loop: CASSYSMNTEAFF. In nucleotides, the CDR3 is TGTGCCAGCAGCTACAGTATGAACACTGAAGCTTTCTTT.

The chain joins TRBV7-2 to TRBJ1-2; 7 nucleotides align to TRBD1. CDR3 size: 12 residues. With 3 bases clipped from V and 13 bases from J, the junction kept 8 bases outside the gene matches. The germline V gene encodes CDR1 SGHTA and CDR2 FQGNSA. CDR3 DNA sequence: TGTGCCAGCAGCTTTTTAGGGGGCGCGGGCACCTTC. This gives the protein CASSFLGGAGTF. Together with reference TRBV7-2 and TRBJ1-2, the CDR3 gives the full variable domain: GAGVSQSPSNKVTEKGKDVELRCDPISGHTALYWYRQSLGQGLEFLIYFQGNSAPDKSGLPSDRFSAERTGGSVSTLTIQRTQQEDSAVYLCASSFLGGAGTFGSGTRLTVV.

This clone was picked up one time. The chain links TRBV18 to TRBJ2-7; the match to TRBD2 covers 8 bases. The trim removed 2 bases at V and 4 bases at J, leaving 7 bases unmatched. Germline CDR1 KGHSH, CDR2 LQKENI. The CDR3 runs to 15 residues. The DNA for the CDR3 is TGTGCCAGCTCACCAAACGCGGGGGGCCCGTACGAGCAGTACTTC. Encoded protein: CASSPNAGGPYEQYF.

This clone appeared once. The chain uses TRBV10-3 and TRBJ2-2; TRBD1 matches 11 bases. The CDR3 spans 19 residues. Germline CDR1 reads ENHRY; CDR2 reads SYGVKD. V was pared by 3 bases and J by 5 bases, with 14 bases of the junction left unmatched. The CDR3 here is CAISEGRGLGTGGTGELFF. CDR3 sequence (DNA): TGTGCCATCAGTGAAGGGAGAGGATTAGGGACAGGGGGTACCGGGGAGCTGTTTTTT.

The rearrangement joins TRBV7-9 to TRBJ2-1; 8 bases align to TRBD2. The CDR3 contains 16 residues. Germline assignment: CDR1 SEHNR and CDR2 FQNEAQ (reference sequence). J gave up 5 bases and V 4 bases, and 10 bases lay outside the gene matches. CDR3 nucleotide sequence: TGTGCCAGCAGCTCCCGCCGGGGGGGCTACAACAATGAGCAGTTCTTC. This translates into CASSSRRGGYNNEQFF.

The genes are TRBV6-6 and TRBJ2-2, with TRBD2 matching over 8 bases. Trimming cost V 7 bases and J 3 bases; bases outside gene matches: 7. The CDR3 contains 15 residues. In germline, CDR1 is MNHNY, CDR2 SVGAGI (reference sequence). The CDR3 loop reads CASMGGGGYTGELFF. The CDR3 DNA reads TGTGCCAGCATGGGCGGCGGGGGGTACACCGGGGAGCTGTTTTTT.

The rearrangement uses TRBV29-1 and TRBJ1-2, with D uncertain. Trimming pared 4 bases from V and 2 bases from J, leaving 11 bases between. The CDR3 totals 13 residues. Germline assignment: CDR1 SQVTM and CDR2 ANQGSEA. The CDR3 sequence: CSVVTPDNYGYTF. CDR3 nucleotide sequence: TGCAGCGTTGTAACTCCAGACAACTATGGCTACACCTTC.

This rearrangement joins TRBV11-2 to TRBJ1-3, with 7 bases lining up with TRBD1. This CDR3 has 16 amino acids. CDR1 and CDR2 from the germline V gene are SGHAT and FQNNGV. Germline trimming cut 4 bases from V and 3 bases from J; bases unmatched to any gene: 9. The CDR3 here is CASSSVGAGGGNTIYF. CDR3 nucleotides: TGTGCCAGCAGCTCCGTAGGGGCAGGGGGTGGAAACACCATATATTTT. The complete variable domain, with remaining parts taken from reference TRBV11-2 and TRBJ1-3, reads EAGVAQSPRYKIIEKRQSVAFWCNPISGHATLYWYQQILGQGPKLLIQFQNNGVVDDSQLPKDRFSAERLKGVDSTLKIQPAKLEDSAVYLCASSSVGAGGGNTIYFGEGSWLTVV.

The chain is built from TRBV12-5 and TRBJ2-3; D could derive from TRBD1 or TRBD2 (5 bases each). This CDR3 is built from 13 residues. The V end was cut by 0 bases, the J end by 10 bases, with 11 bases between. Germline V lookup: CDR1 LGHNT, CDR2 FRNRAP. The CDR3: CASGLVGTQAQYF. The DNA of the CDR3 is TGTGCTAGTGGTTTGGTCGGGACCCAAGCGCAGTATTTT.

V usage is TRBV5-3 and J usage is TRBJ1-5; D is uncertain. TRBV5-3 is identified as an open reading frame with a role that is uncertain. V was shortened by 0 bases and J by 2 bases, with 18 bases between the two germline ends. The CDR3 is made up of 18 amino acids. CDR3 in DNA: TGTGCCAGAAGCTTGGAATTTTACAGAACAGAGCGCAATCAGCCCCAGCATTTT. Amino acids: CARSLEFYRTERNQPQHF.